A selection of T cell receptor beta chains follows, all from one sample in a study of identical twins. TCRdb redid the calling of the 5' RACE reads with MiXCR, one entry per CDR3 protein. The data show under 800,000 distinct CDR3 sequences, about 20% seen once. The same sample was also used in a study of T cells expressing NK-cell markers.

What was sequenced was PBMCs. The origin of the receptors is a woman younger than 35 in good health. Both conserved end residues are part of each CDR3. Fields, in order: clone size, V gene, D gene, J gene, CDR3 protein, CDR3 DNA. D genes are given only for firm matches. Size tells how often a clone was seen (once, few, many) or the class of an expanded clone, and some rows leave it out.

few,TRBV5-1,-,TRBJ2-1,CASSLALYNYNEQFF,TGCGCCAGCAGCTTGGCTCTGTACAACTACAATGAGCAGTTCTTC
-,TRBV9,-,TRBJ2-7,CASSPRPVEAYEQYF,TGTGCCAGCAGCCCGCGCCCGGTTGAGGCCTACGAGCAGTACTTC
-,TRBV12-3/TRBV12-4,TRBD1,TRBJ2-2,CASTRQGANTGELFF,TGTGCCAGCACAAGACAGGGGGCGAACACCGGGGAGCTGTTTTTT
-,TRBV4-1,TRBD2,TRBJ2-5,CASSLLPRRGGQETQYF,TGCGCCAGCAGCCTCCTTCCCCGGCGGGGGGGCCAGGAGACCCAGTACTTC
-,TRBV7-9,-,TRBJ2-7,CASSRDNSGEQYF,TGTGCCAGCAGTCGGGACAATTCGGGAGAGCAGTACTTC
-,TRBV11-2,-,TRBJ2-3,CASSFESGDTQYF,TGTGCCAGCAGCTTTGAGTCGGGAGATACGCAGTATTTT
-,TRBV20-1,-,TRBJ2-5,CSATLFRGGGQETQYF,TGCAGTGCTACCCTCTTTAGGGGGGGAGGCCAAGAGACCCAGTACTTC
-,TRBV6-5,-,TRBJ2-2,CASSYDRKETGELFF,TGTGCCAGCAGTTACGACAGGAAAGAGACCGGGGAGCTGTTTTTT
-,TRBV5-1,-,TRBJ2-1,CASSTLGGSYNEQFF,TGCGCCAGCAGCACGCTGGGGGGCTCCTACAATGAGCAGTTCTTC
-,TRBV7-2,TRBD2,TRBJ2-3,CASSLGLAGGGTQYF,TGTGCCAGCAGCTTAGGCCTAGCGGGAGGGGGTACGCAGTATTTT
-,TRBV20-1,-,TRBJ2-3,CSAPTTTDTQYF,TGCAGTGCCCCAACAACCACAGATACGCAGTATTTT
few,TRBV5-1,-,TRBJ2-5,CASSPGPLRTQYF,TGCGCCAGCAGCCCGGGACCCCTTAGGACCCAGTACTTC
few,TRBV6-1,TRBD2,TRBJ2-1,CATFRASGNNEQFF,TGTGCCACCTTCCGGGCTAGCGGGAACAATGAGCAGTTCTTC
few,TRBV6-1,-,TRBJ1-5,CASSPSGVVRPQHF,TGTGCCAGCAGCCCCTCGGGGGTGGTAAGGCCCCAGCATTTT
many,TRBV6-4,TRBD2,TRBJ2-2,CASSLLGLAGGRDTGELFF,TGTGCCAGCAGTCTCCTGGGACTAGCGGGGGGGCGGGACACCGGGGAGCTGTTTTTT
few,TRBV11-2,TRBD1,TRBJ2-2,CASSYDIGTGLFRPGELFF,TGTGCCAGCAGCTACGATATCGGGACAGGACTTTTTAGACCTGGGGAGCTGTTTTTT
-,TRBV6-1,TRBD2,TRBJ2-1,CASRPILGLAENNEQFF,TGTGCCAGCAGGCCGATACTGGGACTAGCGGAGAACAATGAGCAGTTCTTC
few,TRBV28,-,TRBJ2-7,CASSFGPGRIYEQYF,TGTGCCAGCAGTTTTGGTCCTGGCAGAATCTACGAGCAGTACTTC
many,TRBV12-3/TRBV12-4,-,TRBJ1-1,CASSLGGGSEAFF,TGTGCCAGCAGTTTGGGAGGGGGTTCTGAAGCTTTCTTT
-,TRBV6-5,-,TRBJ1-5,CATRTVNQPQHF,TGTGCCACCCGGACAGTCAATCAGCCCCAGCATTTT
-,TRBV6-2/TRBV6-3,-,TRBJ2-1,CASRPHPEQFF,TGTGCCAGCAGACCCCACCCTGAGCAGTTCTTC
-,TRBV4-3,-,TRBJ2-1,CASSFNGNEQFF,TGCGCCAGCAGCTTTAATGGGAATGAGCAGTTCTTC
-,TRBV6-1,TRBD1,TRBJ1-6,CASTPRTGVGSPLHF,TGTGCCAGCACCCCTAGGACAGGCGTTGGATCACCCCTCCACTTT
-,TRBV20-1,-,TRBJ2-1,CSTVGGGGNEQFF,TGCAGCACCGTAGGGGGGGGAGGAAATGAGCAGTTCTTC
-,TRBV20-1,-,TRBJ1-6,CSARDGPSNSPLHF,TGCAGTGCTAGAGATGGGCCCAGTAATTCACCCCTCCACTTT
-,TRBV6-2/TRBV6-3,TRBD2,TRBJ2-3,CASTSRLAGTDTQYF,TGTGCCAGCACGTCACGGCTAGCGGGAACAGATACGCAGTATTTT
many,TRBV4-3,-,TRBJ2-7,CASSQGSEQYF,TGCGCCAGCAGCCAAGGCTCCGAGCAGTACTTC
-,TRBV2,-,TRBJ2-1,CASSVSPSHEQFF,TGTGCCAGCAGTGTCTCCCCATCCCATGAGCAGTTCTTC
few,TRBV20-1,TRBD2,TRBJ2-3,CSAFGREGTDTQYF,TGCAGTGCTTTCGGGCGGGAGGGCACAGATACGCAGTATTTT
-,TRBV20-1,TRBD1,TRBJ2-1,CSATGQGPYNEQFF,TGCAGTGCTACGGGACAGGGGCCCTACAATGAGCAGTTCTTC
many,TRBV9,TRBD2,TRBJ2-1,CASQPPSGSRNEQFF,TGTGCCAGCCAGCCCCCTAGCGGGAGTCGAAATGAGCAGTTCTTC